A single sample gave rise to the 27 T cell receptor beta chains below, sequenced in a study of cytomegalovirus exposure and HLA in healthy donors. The study ran its PCR with 60 Vbeta and 13 Jbeta primers. Method: immunoSEQ multiplex PCR; TCRdb's copy keeps in-frame clones and lacks some. The sample includes 150,000 to 200,000 clones, approximately 80% of them seen just once. Specimen: PBMCs. The origin of the receptors is a young man in good health and CMV-seropositive.

V and J are TRBV2 and TRBJ2-7, with TRBD1 matching over 7 bases. The CDR3 contains 14 residues. Per germline, CDR1 SNHLY and CDR2 FYNNEI. The J segment lost 2 bases and the V segment lost 4 bases, leaving 5 bases of the junction unmatched. The CDR3 coding sequence is TGTGCCAGCAGTGTTCGGCAGGGGGCCTACGAGCAGTACTTC. Its translation is CASSVRQGAYEQYF. Together with reference TRBV2 and TRBJ2-7, the CDR3 gives the full variable domain: EPEVTQTPSHQVTQMGQEVILRCVPISNHLYFYWYRQILGQKVEFLVSFYNNEISEKSEIFDDQFSVERPDGSNFTLKIRSTKLEDSAMYFCASSVRQGAYEQYFGPGTRLTVT.

The chain couples TRBV5-1 to TRBJ2-7; TRBD2 is a possible D gene (5 bases). Germline lookup yields CDR1 SGHRS and CDR2 YFSETQ. This CDR3 spans 14 amino acids. V was trimmed by 1 base and J by 6 bases, leaving 14 bases between them. The chain's CDR3 is CASSLTGSTGEQYF. The CDR3 DNA follows: TGCGCCAGCAGCTTGACGGGGAGTACGGGCGAGCAGTACTTC.

This rearrangement joins TRBV6-1 to TRBJ1-5, with D hard to call. The ends were cut back, 4 bases at V and 7 bases at J, with 11 bases in the middle. Per the germline V gene, CDR1 is MNHNS and CDR2 is SASEGT. CDR3 length equals 13 residues. CDR3 sequence reads: CASSVEGGQPQHF. The CDR3, as DNA: TGTGCCAGCAGTGTAGAGGGAGGCCAGCCCCAGCATTTT.

This clone was seen only once. The chain recombines TRBV25-1 with TRBJ1-1; weak D call: TRBD1 (6 bases). Germline-derived CDR1 and CDR2 are MGHDK and SYGVNS. The germline V and J ends were trimmed by 8 bases and 3 bases, with 19 bases remaining between them. This CDR3 comprises 15 residues. The CDR3 coding sequence is TGTGCCAGCCGGACGCTAGGGACAAGAGACACTGAAGCTTTCTTT. Translating it yields CASRTLGTRDTEAFF.

The V and J genes are TRBV6-5 and TRBJ1-1; D gene unclear. Germline V gene lookup returns CDR1 MNHEY and CDR2 SVGAGI. V gave up 0 bases and J gave up 5 bases, with 16 bases separating them. The CDR3 length is 16 residues. The CDR3 DNA is TGTGCCAGCAGTTACTCGATGTGGGGAGGTAGAACTGAAGCTTTCTTT. It encodes CASSYSMWGGRTEAFF.

The gene calls are TRBV18 and TRBJ1-2; no reliable D call. This CDR3 is 16 amino acids long. In germline, CDR1 is KGHSH, CDR2 LQKENI. Trimming removed 2 bases at V and 1 base at J, with 14 bases between. CDR3 coding DNA: TGTGCCAGCTCACCAGGCGGGGAGCTATTTAACTATGGCTACACCTTC. It codes for CASSPGGELFNYGYTF.

The chain has TRBV19 and TRBJ2-7, with a tentative D call TRBD2 (5 bases). This CDR3 comprises 14 residues. Trimming pared 4 bases from V and 2 bases from J, leaving 12 bases between. CDR1 is LNHDA and CDR2 is SQIVND in the germline V gene (reference sequence). The CDR3 reads CASSKDWKAYEQYF. The DNA for the CDR3 is TGTGCCAGTAGTAAGGACTGGAAAGCCTACGAGCAGTACTTC.

The gene calls are TRBV9 and TRBJ2-3; tentatively, D is TRBD1 (6 bases). Per the germline V gene, CDR1 is SGDLS and CDR2 is YYNGEE. Trimming took 4 bases from V and 3 from J, leaving 15 bases between them. The CDR3 spans 15 residues. The chain's CDR3 is CASSPQGTTTDTQYF. The CDR3 DNA follows: TGTGCCAGCAGCCCACAGGGCACCACTACAGATACGCAGTATTTT.

The CDR3 region has the DNA TGTGCCTGGAGTGTAAATGGGAGAAAACTGTTTTTT. Its translation is CAWSVNGRKLFF. The rearrangement links TRBV30 to TRBJ1-4, with D unresolved. Germline lookup yields CDR1 GTSNPN and CDR2 SVGIG (reference sequence). The V and J ends lost 0 bases and 10 bases respectively, with 9 bases between them. This CDR3 has 12 amino acids.

In its sample, this clone was seen a few times. This chain joins TRBV4-2 and TRBJ1-1; D uncertain. The germline V gene encodes CDR1 LGHNA and CDR2 YNFKEQ. The CDR3 has 12 residues. Trimming pared 4 bases from V and 4 bases from J, leaving 7 bases between. CDR3 in amino acids: CASSLSGTEAFF. The CDR3 bases are TGTGCCAGCAGCCTTTCGGGCACTGAAGCTTTCTTT.

This rearrangement joins TRBV7-7 to TRBJ2-5; 13 bases fit TRBD2. Germline CDR1 and CDR2: SSHAT and FNYEAQ (reference sequence). Losses at the gene ends were 4 bases for V and 5 bases for J; bases not matched to a gene: 7. The CDR3 totals 16 residues. The CDR3 sequence: CASSYRLAGGRETQYF. CDR3 nucleotides: TGTGCCAGCAGCTACCGACTAGCGGGGGGCCGGGAGACCCAGTACTTC.

This rearrangement joins TRBV5-1 to TRBJ2-2; maybe TRBD1 (5 bases). V lost 0 bases and J lost 5, with 8 bases in between. In germline, CDR1 is SGHRS, CDR2 YFSETQ. CDR3 length: 14 residues. The CDR3 DNA reads as TGCGCCAGCAGCTTGGAGGGGCAGACCGGGGAGCTGTTTTTT. As protein: CASSLEGQTGELFF.

The chain combines TRBV18 with TRBJ2-1; TRBD2 aligns across 11 bases. The CDR3 is 19 residues long. V gave up 6 bases and J gave up 3 bases; unmatched junction bases: 16. Germline CDR1 and CDR2: KGHSH and LQKENI. The CDR3 DNA follows: TGTGCCAGCTCGCAACCGGGACTAGCGGAGAGGGGGCACTACAATGAGCAGTTCTTC. It codes for CASSQPGLAERGHYNEQFF.

The rearrangement uses TRBV30 and TRBJ2-3; D remains ambiguous. This CDR3 region has 13 residues. V lost 0 bases and J lost 1, with 5 bases in between. Looked up from germline, CDR1 is GTSNPN and CDR2 is SVGIG (reference sequence). CDR3 coding DNA: TGTGCCTGGAGTGTCACAGGCACAGATACGCAGTATTTT. Translated: CAWSVTGTDTQYF.

The chain combines TRBV2 with TRBJ1-2, with D tentatively TRBD1 (5 bases). V lost 6 bases, J lost 0 bases, and 14 bases lay in between. From germline, CDR1 is SNHLY and CDR2 FYNNEI. The CDR3 contains 15 residues. DNA of the CDR3: TGTGCCAGCAGGCTACGCGGGGGTCCTAACTATGGCTACACCTTC. Translation: CASRLRGGPNYGYTF.

This clone was seen more than once but under ten times. V and J are TRBV7-9 and TRBJ2-2, with D perhaps matching TRBD2 (6 bases). The germline V and J ends were trimmed by 5 bases and 4 bases, with 14 bases remaining between them. Per germline, CDR1 SEHNR and CDR2 FQNEAQ (reference sequence). This CDR3 contains 15 residues. The CDR3, as DNA: TGTGCCAGCAGCCCTCCGGGGGTTCTCACCGGGGAGCTGTTTTTT. It yields the protein CASSPPGVLTGELFF.

The CDR3 reads CASSPELRDRGPLSYGYTF. CDR3 DNA: TGTGCCAGCTCACCTGAACTCCGGGACAGGGGGCCCTTAAGCTATGGCTACACCTTC. The V call is TRBV18, the J call TRBJ1-2; 12 bases agree with TRBD1. Germline assignment: CDR1 KGHSH and CDR2 LQKENI. The CDR3 has 19 amino acids. Trimming took 3 bases from V and 4 from J; bases not matched to a gene: 15. Full variable domain (outside the CDR3, taken from reference TRBV18 and TRBJ1-2): NAGVMQNPRHLVRRRGQEARLRCSPMKGHSHVYWYRQLPEEGLKFMVYLQKENIIDESGMPKERFSAEFPKEGPSILRIQQVVRGDSAAYFCASSPELRDRGPLSYGYTFGSGTRLTVV.

The genes are TRBV5-1 and TRBJ2-1; 9 positions match TRBD2. V dropped 1 base and J dropped 5; count of bases not matched to a gene: 4. The CDR3 totals 15 residues. CDR1 is SGHRS, CDR2 YFSETQ, per germline. As DNA, the CDR3 is TGCGCCAGCAGCTTGCTCGCTAGCGGGAACAATGAGCAGTTCTTC. Its translation: CASSLLASGNNEQFF.

The chain employs TRBV7-9 and TRBJ2-3, with D possibly matching TRBD2 (6 bases). CDR1 is SEHNR, CDR2 FQNEAQ, per germline (reference sequence). The V end was cut by 0 bases, the J end by 0 bases, with 13 bases between. This CDR3 spans 17 amino acids. DNA of the CDR3: TGTGCCAGCAGCTTAGCGGGAGGCGGGACTAGCACAGATACGCAGTATTTT. Protein: CASSLAGGGTSTDTQYF. Drawing the rest from reference TRBV7-9 and TRBJ2-3, the complete variable domain is DTGVSQNPRHKITKRGQNVTFRCDPISEHNRLYWYRQTLGQGPEFLTYFQNEAQLEKSRLLSDRFSAERPKGSFSTLEIQRTEQGDSAMYLCASSLAGGGTSTDTQYFGPGTRLTVL.

The gene calls are TRBV7-3 and TRBJ2-1, with TRBD1 as a possible D gene (6 bases). Per the germline V gene, CDR1 is SGHTA and CDR2 is FQGTGA. This CDR3 region has 13 residues. V gave up 0 bases and J gave up 7 bases, with 7 bases separating them. In DNA form, the CDR3 reads TGTGCCAGCAGCTTAACCAGGGGAAATGAGCAGTTCTTC. This gives the protein CASSLTRGNEQFF.

The chain recombines TRBV11-3 with TRBJ1-3; D is uncertain. CDR3 length: 14 residues. With 0 bases removed from V and 3 bases from J, the gap between germline ends came to 6 bases. Germline CDR1 SGHNT, CDR2 YENEEA. The CDR3 reads CASSLETIGNTIYF. Written as DNA, the CDR3 is TGTGCCAGCAGCTTAGAGACAATTGGAAACACCATATATTTT.

The chain couples TRBV18 to TRBJ2-7, with 9 nucleotides matching TRBD2. V lost 4 bases and J lost 3; bases outside the gene matches: 7. This CDR3 spans 15 amino acids. Germline V gives CDR1 KGHSH, CDR2 LQKENI. CDR3 region: CASSLRERGVYEQYF. The CDR3 DNA is TGTGCCAGCTCACTCCGAGAGCGGGGGGTCTACGAGCAGTACTTC. Looking up the rest from reference TRBV18 and TRBJ2-7 gives the full variable domain: NAGVMQNPRHLVRRRGQEARLRCSPMKGHSHVYWYRQLPEEGLKFMVYLQKENIIDESGMPKERFSAEFPKEGPSILRIQQVVRGDSAAYFCASSLRERGVYEQYFGPGTRLTVT.

J is TRBJ2-7 and V is TRBV28; 7 nucleotides match TRBD1. The CDR3 is 17 amino acids. Germline CDR1 and CDR2: MDHEN and SYDVKM. J was trimmed by 0 bases and V by 1 base; bases with no gene match: 9. In nucleotides, the CDR3 is TGTGCCAGCAGTTTATTGCCCGCCGGACAGGACTCCTACGAGCAGTACTTC. As protein: CASSLLPAGQDSYEQYF.

The CDR3 is CASSKQDRTEYYNEQFF. The CDR3 DNA sequence: TGTGCCAGCAGTAAACAGGACAGGACGGAATACTACAATGAGCAGTTCTTC. V is TRBV6-7 and J is TRBJ2-1; 7 bases are shared with TRBD1. TRBV6-7 is an open reading frame whose function is uncertain. Germline trimming cut 5 bases from V and 3 bases from J; bases unmatched to any gene: 13. CDR3 length: 17 amino acids.

This chain uses TRBV7-2 with TRBJ2-7, with 11 bases aligning to TRBD2. V lost 1 base to trimming and J lost 2 bases; unmatched junction nucleotides: 1. The CDR3 is made up of 15 amino acids. CDR1 and CDR2 (germline): SGHTA, FQGNSA. The CDR3 protein is CASSLELAGAYEQYF. DNA of the CDR3: TGTGCCAGCAGCTTAGAACTAGCGGGGGCCTACGAGCAGTACTTC.

In DNA form, the CDR3 reads TGTGCCAGCAGTTTAGGATCTGGGGCTGGAGCTTTCTTT. Amino acids: CASSLGSGAGAFF. This chain joins TRBV27 and TRBJ1-1, with D tentatively TRBD1 (5 bases). This CDR3 is built from 13 residues. V dropped 2 bases and J dropped 10 bases, with 14 bases sitting between them. The germline V gene has CDR1 MNHEY and CDR2 SMNVEV (reference sequence).

This clone was seen a single time. The V gene is TRBV28, the J gene TRBJ2-1; TRBD1 might be the D (5 bases). The V and J ends lost 6 bases and 0 bases respectively, with 18 bases between them. CDR3 length equals 17 residues. The germline V gene encodes CDR1 MDHEN and CDR2 SYDVKM. CDR3 coding DNA: TGTGCCAGCAGCCCCATTGACAGCTTCAGCTCCTACAATGAGCAGTTCTTC. Encoded protein: CASSPIDSFSSYNEQFF. Full variable domain (remainder filled in from reference TRBV28 and TRBJ2-1): DVKVTQSSRYLVKRTGEKVFLECVQDMDHENMFWYRQDPGLGLRLIYFSYDVKMKEKGDIPEGYSVSREKKERFSLILESASTNQTSMYLCASSPIDSFSSYNEQFFGPGTRLTVL.